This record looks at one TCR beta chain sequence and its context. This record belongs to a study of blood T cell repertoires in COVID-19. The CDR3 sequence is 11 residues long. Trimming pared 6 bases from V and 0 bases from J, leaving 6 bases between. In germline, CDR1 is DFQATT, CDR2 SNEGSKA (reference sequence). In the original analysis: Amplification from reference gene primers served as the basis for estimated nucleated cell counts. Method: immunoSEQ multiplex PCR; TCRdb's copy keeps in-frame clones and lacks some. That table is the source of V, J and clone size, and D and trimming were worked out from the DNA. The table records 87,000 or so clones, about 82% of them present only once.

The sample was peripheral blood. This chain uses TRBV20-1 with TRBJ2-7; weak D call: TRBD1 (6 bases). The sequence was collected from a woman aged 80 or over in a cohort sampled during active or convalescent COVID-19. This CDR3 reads CSADSSYEQYF. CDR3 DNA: TGCAGTGCGGACAGCTCCTACGAGCAGTACTTC.